This paragraph reports one T cell receptor (beta chain). The sample is drawn from a study of human T cells and chemical hapten exposure. The germline V gene has CDR1 SGHAT and CDR2 FQNNGV. There are 16 residues in the CDR3. Trimming took 5 bases from V and 4 from J; bases not matched to a gene: 9. The total RNA was obtained from whole blood that was not fractionated. TCRdb redid the calling of the 5' RACE reads with MiXCR, one entry per CDR3 protein. The data show some 150,000 distinct CDR3 sequences, about 4% seen once. This clonotype originated in a female donor in good health. The V gene is TRBV11-2, the J gene TRBJ2-1, with 9 positions matching TRBD1. In DNA form, the CDR3 reads TGTGCCAGCAGCCCCAACAGGGGGCTTTGGTACAATGAGCAGTTCTTC. Translating it yields CASSPNRGLWYNEQFF.